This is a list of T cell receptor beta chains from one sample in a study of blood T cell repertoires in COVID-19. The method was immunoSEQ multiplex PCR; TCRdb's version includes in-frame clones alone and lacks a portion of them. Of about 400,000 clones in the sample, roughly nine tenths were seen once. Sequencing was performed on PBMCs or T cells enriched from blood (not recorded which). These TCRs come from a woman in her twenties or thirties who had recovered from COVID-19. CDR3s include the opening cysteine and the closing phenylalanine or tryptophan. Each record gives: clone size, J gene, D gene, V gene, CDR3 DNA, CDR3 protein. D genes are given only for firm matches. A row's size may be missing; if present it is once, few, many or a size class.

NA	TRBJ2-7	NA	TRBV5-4	TGTGCCAGCAGCTTGCCGGGGAGGTACGAGCAGTACTTC	CASSLPGRYEQYF
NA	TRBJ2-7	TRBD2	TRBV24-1	TGTGCCACCAGTGATTCGACTAGCGGGGTCGTCCGGCAGTACTTC	CATSDSTSGVVRQYF
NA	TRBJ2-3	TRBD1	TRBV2	TGTGCCAGCGGCCGGGACAGGGAAACAGATACGCAGTATTTT	CASGRDRETDTQYF
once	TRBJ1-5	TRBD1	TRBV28	TGTGCCAGCAGTTTCCCACAGGGGGGTCAGCCCCAGCATTTT	CASSFPQGGQPQHF
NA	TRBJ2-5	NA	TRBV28	TGTGCCAGCAGTTTAGGGAGGGGGCAAGAGACCCAGTACTTC	CASSLGRGQETQYF
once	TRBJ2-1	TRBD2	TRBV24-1	TGTGCCACCAGTGCCACTAGCGGGAGCTCCTACAATGAGCAGTTCTTC	CATSATSGSSYNEQFF
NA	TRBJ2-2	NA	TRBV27	TGTGCCAGCAGTTTGTCAGCCGGGGAGCTGTTTTTT	CASSLSAGELFF
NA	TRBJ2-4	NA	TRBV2	TGTGCCAGCAGTGAGCGGCTTGTGTTAGCCAAAAACATTCAGTACTTC	CASSERLVLAKNIQYF
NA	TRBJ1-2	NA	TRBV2	TGTGCCAGCAGTGATAAGGGAGGTTTGGATGGCTACACCTTC	CASSDKGGLDGYTF
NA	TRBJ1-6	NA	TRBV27	TGTGCCAGCCGCTTGGTTACCGGGTCACCCCTCCACTTT	CASRLVTGSPLHF
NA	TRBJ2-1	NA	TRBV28	TGTGCCAGCAGTTTCCGGGAGTTACTGAATGAGCAGTTCTTC	CASSFRELLNEQFF
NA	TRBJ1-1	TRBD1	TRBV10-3	TGTGCCATCAGTGAGGGGACAGGGGGTAACACTGAAGCTTTCTTT	CAISEGTGGNTEAFF
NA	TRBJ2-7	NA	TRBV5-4	TGTGCCAGCAGCCGGCAGCAGGGCGACGAGCAGTACTTC	CASSRQQGDEQYF
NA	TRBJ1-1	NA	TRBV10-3	TGTGCCATCAGTGATCAGGACAGTACAGCTTTCTTT	CAISDQDSTAFF
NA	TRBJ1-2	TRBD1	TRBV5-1	TGCGCCAGCAGCCTTGATGGGACAGGGAATCTTGGCTACACCTTC	CASSLDGTGNLGYTF
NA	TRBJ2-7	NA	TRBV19	TGTGCCAGTAGTCCTTCGACGGGTCATTACGAGCAGTACTTC	CASSPSTGHYEQYF
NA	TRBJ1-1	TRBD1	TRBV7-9	TGTGCCAGCAGTTCAGACAGGGGAGCTTTCTTT	CASSSDRGAFF
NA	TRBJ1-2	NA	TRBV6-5	TGTGCCAGCAGTCGACAGGTGGACTATGGCTACACCTTC	CASSRQVDYGYTF
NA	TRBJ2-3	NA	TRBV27	TGTGCCAGCAGTTTATCCCCCAGAATAGATACGCAGTATTTT	CASSLSPRIDTQYF
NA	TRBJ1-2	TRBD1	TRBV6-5	TGTGCCAGCAGTTTGGTTGGGACAGGGCCTGACTATGGCTACACCTTC	CASSLVGTGPDYGYTF
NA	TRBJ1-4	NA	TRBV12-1	TGTGCCAGCAGCCCTGACTGGGAAAAACTGTTTTTT	CASSPDWEKLFF
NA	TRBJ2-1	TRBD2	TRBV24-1	TGTGCCACCAGTGATTCCGGGACTAGGGAATACAATGAGCAGTTCTTC	CATSDSGTREYNEQFF
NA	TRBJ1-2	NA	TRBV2	TGTGCCAGCGCCAAAGAGGGGACATACGGCTATGGCTACACCTTC	CASAKEGTYGYGYTF
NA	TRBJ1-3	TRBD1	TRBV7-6	TGTGCCAGCAGCCCTCATCCCGGGACAGCTTCTGGAAACACCATATATTTT	CASSPHPGTASGNTIYF
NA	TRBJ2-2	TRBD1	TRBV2	TGTGCCAGCAGTGCCCGGACAGGGGCCACCGGGGAGCTGTTTTTT	CASSARTGATGELFF
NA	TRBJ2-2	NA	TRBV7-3	TGTGCCAGCAGCACCACCTTAGTAGGGGAGCTGTTTTTT	CASSTTLVGELFF
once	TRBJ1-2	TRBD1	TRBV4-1	TGCGCCAGCAGCCAAGAAGGGGGCCCTGGCTACACCTTC	CASSQEGGPGYTF
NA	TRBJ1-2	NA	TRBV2	TGTGCCAGCAGTGAAGACGGGTTTGGAGGCTACACCTTC	CASSEDGFGGYTF
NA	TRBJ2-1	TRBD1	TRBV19	TGTGCCAGTAGTCCCAATACAGGGGGCGCGAATGAGCAGTTCTTC	CASSPNTGGANEQFF
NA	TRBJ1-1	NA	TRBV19	TGTGCCAGTAGTGTAAATTTACAGGGCCATGAAGCTTTCTTT	CASSVNLQGHEAFF
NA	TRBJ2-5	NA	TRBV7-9	TGTGCCAGCAGCTTTCACAGGGGAGGTAGCGAGACCCAGTACTTC	CASSFHRGGSETQYF
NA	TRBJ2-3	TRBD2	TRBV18	TGTGCCAGCTCACCACTAGCGGGAGGGCCTGGAGATACGCAGTATTTT	CASSPLAGGPGDTQYF
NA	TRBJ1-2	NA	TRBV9	TGTGCCAGCAGCGAGGAGGACGGTTACTATGGCTACACCTTC	CASSEEDGYYGYTF
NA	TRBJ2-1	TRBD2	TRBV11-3	TGTGCCAGCAGGGGGACTAGCGGGGGGATTGAGCAGTTCTTC	CASRGTSGGIEQFF
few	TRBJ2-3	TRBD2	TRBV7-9	TGTGCCAGCAACCGTTTAGCGGGAGGCACAGATACGCAGTATTTT	CASNRLAGGTDTQYF
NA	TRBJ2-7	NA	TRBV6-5	TGTGCCAGCAGTTACAGTTTAATAGCGGCCTACGAGCAGTACTTC	CASSYSLIAAYEQYF
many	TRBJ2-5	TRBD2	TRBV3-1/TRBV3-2	TGTGCCAGCAGCCAAGGGAGACTAGCGGGGGGCCGAGGAGAGACCCAGTACTTC	CASSQGRLAGGRGETQYF
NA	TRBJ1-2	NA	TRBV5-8	TGTGCCAGCAGCTTTATAGTTAACTATGGCTACACCTTC	CASSFIVNYGYTF
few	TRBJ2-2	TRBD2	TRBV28	TGTGCCAGCAGGGGCCCCGGACTAGCGGGAGGCACCGGGGAGCTGTTTTTT	CASRGPGLAGGTGELFF
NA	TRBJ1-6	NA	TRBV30	TGTGCCTGGAGTGGGAGGGTCGCTTATAATTCACCCCTCCACTTT	CAWSGRVAYNSPLHF
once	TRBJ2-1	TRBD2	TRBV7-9	TGTGCCAGCAACCTAGCGGCCTCCTACAATGAGCAGTTCTTC	CASNLAASYNEQFF
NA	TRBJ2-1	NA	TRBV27	TGTGCCAGCAGCTCTCCCGACAGGTTTTACAATGAGCAGTTCTTC	CASSSPDRFYNEQFF
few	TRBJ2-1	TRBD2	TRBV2	TGTGCCAGCAGGGGAGCGGGAGGGAACAATGAGCAGTTCTTC	CASRGAGGNNEQFF
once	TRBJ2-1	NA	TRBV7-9	TGTGCCAGCAGCTTGGGCGGGACCGTCTCCTACAATGAGCAGTTCTTC	CASSLGGTVSYNEQFF
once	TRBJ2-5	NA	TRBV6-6	TGTGCCAGCAGTTACTCGAACCCAGGAGAGACCCAGTACTTC	CASSYSNPGETQYF
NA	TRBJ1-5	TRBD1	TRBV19	TGTGCCAGTAGTATCAGGGGGTTGGGCAATCAGCCCCAGCATTTT	CASSIRGLGNQPQHF
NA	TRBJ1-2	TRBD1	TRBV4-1	TGCGCCAGCAGCCAAGAACCAACAGGGGCCTATGGCTACACCTTC	CASSQEPTGAYGYTF
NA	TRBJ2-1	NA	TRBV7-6	TGTGCCAGCAGCTCGTACAGGGACAATGAGCAGTTCTTC	CASSSYRDNEQFF
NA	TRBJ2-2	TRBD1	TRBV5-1	TGCGCCAGCAGCAGCAGACAGGGTGGCACCGGGGAGCTGTTTTTT	CASSSRQGGTGELFF
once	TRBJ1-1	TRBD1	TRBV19	TGTGCCAGTGGCAGCAGGGGGACTGAAGCTTTCTTT	CASGSRGTEAFF